Given below is one T cell receptor (beta chain) in context. V dropped 6 bases and J dropped 5; count of bases not matched to a gene: 9. Germline loops: CDR1 DFQATT, CDR2 SNEGSKA (reference sequence). The CDR3 contains 13 residues. The sample comes from a study of blood T cell repertoires in COVID-19. Using immunoSEQ multiplex PCR, the repertoire was profiled, and TCRdb retains in-frame clones only, with some absent. The sample yields approximately 290,000 clones, about 90% seen once. Donors were grouped by their self-reported clinical history. This clonotype originated in a young woman with acute COVID-19. The sample taken for sequencing was PBMCs or T cells enriched from blood (not recorded which). This chain connects TRBV20-1 to TRBJ1-2; 7 bases fit TRBD1. The CDR3 DNA is TGCAGTGCGAGTCAAGAGACAGGGTATGGCTACACCTTC. This translates into CSASQETGYGYTF.